The next 27 T cell receptor beta chains were all read from a single sample in a study of blood T cell repertoires in COVID-19 (dated by TCRdb to about 2020). The method behind the library was the immunoSEQ multiplex PCR assay. TCRdb mirrors the immuneACCESS table, restricted to in-frame sequences. Some clones are absent from its copies; in checked studies, under half trace to an unresolved V gene, and the reason for the others is unknown. The sample table records about 170,000 clones; roughly 80% of these occur just once. Over 12% of the sample is in the top ten clones. Sequences were obtained from peripheral blood. The origin of the receptors is a man aged 18 to 30 with active or convalescent COVID-19.

This sequence joins TRBV6-5 and TRBJ2-2, with D perhaps matching TRBD2 (5 bases). Germline V gene sequence: CDR1 MNHEY, CDR2 SVGAGI. This CDR3 contains 13 residues. V lost 5 bases and J lost 7, with 11 bases in between. As DNA, the CDR3 is TGTGCCAGCAGTCCTAGAGGGAACGGGGAGCTGTTTTTT. This codes for CASSPRGNGELFF.

The gene calls are TRBV10-2 and TRBJ2-7; D possibly corresponds to TRBD1 (6 bases). CDR3 length: 19 amino acids. Germline V gene sequence: CDR1 WSHSY, CDR2 SAAADI. V gave up 4 bases and J gave up 0 bases, with 25 bases separating them. CDR3 bases: TGCGCCAGCAGTGCTCCCCGTGGGGGCCGCGGCTATGACTCCTACGAGCAGTACTTC. The encoded protein is CASSAPRGGRGYDSYEQYF.

V usage is TRBV6-5 and J usage is TRBJ1-1, with D possibly matching TRBD1 (5 bases). The CDR3 is made up of 15 amino acids. Germline CDR1 MNHEY, CDR2 SVGAGI. V was cut by 6 bases and J by 0 bases, with 14 bases left in between. The CDR3 DNA follows: TGTGCCAGCAGCTCCCAGGGAACCATGAACACTGAAGCTTTCTTT. This translates into CASSSQGTMNTEAFF.

The genes are TRBV19 and TRBJ2-1; D remains ambiguous. The CDR3 runs 15 residues. The V gene's germline CDR1 is LNHDA and CDR2 SQIVND (reference sequence). Between the trimmed V and J ends, which lost 4 bases and 5 bases, there was a span of 15 bases. The DNA for the CDR3 is TGTGCCAGTAGTACCCCCGAATTCCCAGACAATGAGCAGTTCTTC. It specifies CASSTPEFPDNEQFF. Full variable domain (remainder filled in from reference TRBV19 and TRBJ2-1): DGGITQSPKYLFRKEGQNVTLSCEQNLNHDAMYWYRQDPGQGLRLIYYSQIVNDFQKGDIAEGYSVSREKKESFPLTVTSAQKNPTAFYLCASSTPEFPDNEQFFGPGTRLTVL.

The V and J genes are TRBV25-1 and TRBJ2-7, with 9 bases lining up with TRBD1. Germline values: CDR1 MGHDK, CDR2 SYGVNS. The CDR3 sequence is 13 residues long. V shed 5 bases, J shed 7 bases, and the junction held 6 bases outside the gene matches. Here the CDR3 reads CASSRNRGHEQYF. CDR3 sequence (DNA): TGTGCCAGCAGTCGGAACAGGGGGCATGAGCAGTACTTC.

The chain joins TRBV19 to TRBJ2-1, with 11 nucleotides matching TRBD2. In germline, CDR1 is LNHDA, CDR2 SQIVND (reference sequence). The CDR3 has 15 residues. Trimming removed 7 bases from V and 7 bases from J; junction bases left unmatched: 9. The CDR3 here is CASTLTSGIINEQFF. The CDR3 DNA reads as TGTGCCAGTACCTTGACTAGCGGGATTATTAATGAGCAGTTCTTC.

The chain recombines TRBV7-9 with TRBJ1-1, with 9 bases aligning to TRBD1. The CDR3 consists of 16 residues. Germline V gives CDR1 SEHNR, CDR2 FQNEAQ (reference sequence). Losses at the gene ends were 5 bases for V and 1 base for J; bases not matched to a gene: 8. As DNA, the CDR3 is TGTGCCAGCAGCCCCCCCGGGACAGGGCGGAACACTGAAGCTTTCTTT. Translated, it gives CASSPPGTGRNTEAFF.

The DNA for the CDR3 is TGTGCCAGCAGTGGAAACAGGGGGACCTACAATGAGCAGTTCTTC. The encoded protein is CASSGNRGTYNEQFF. The chain has TRBV2 and TRBJ2-1, with 8 bases aligning to TRBD1. The V segment lost 4 bases and the J segment 2 bases; nucleotides outside the gene matches: 4. This CDR3 has 15 residues. From germline, CDR1 is SNHLY and CDR2 FYNNEI.

This clone was seen only once. The chain uses TRBV2 and TRBJ2-1; 12 bases map to TRBD2. CDR1 is SNHLY, CDR2 FYNNEI, per germline. CDR3 size: 14 residues. V trimming: 6 bases; J trimming: 5 bases; junction bases outside the gene matches: 2. This CDR3 reads CASRGTSGHNEQFF. The CDR3 bases are TGTGCCAGCAGAGGGACTAGCGGGCACAATGAGCAGTTCTTC.

This chain connects TRBV6-4 to TRBJ2-6, with TRBD1 identical over 7 bases. Germline values: CDR1 MRHNA, CDR2 SNTAGT. CDR3 size: 19 residues. V lost 3 bases, J lost 0 bases, and 11 bases stayed unmatched. The chain's CDR3 is CASSEPGQSNCSGANVLTF. CDR3 coding DNA: TGTGCCAGCAGTGAACCGGGACAGAGTAACTGCTCTGGGGCCAACGTCCTGACTTTC.

The CDR3: CASSLASGLLYNEQFF. For the CDR3, the DNA is TGTGCCAGCAGCTTAGCTAGCGGACTTTTATACAATGAGCAGTTCTTC. The chain couples TRBV11-2 to TRBJ2-1; 7 bases line up with TRBD2. With 1 base clipped from V and 4 bases from J, the junction kept 7 bases outside the gene matches. CDR3 length equals 16 residues. The germline V gene has CDR1 SGHAT and CDR2 FQNNGV.

This chain joins TRBV6-5 and TRBJ1-1; D call uncertain. V was pared by 0 bases and J by 4 bases, with 15 bases between. The CDR3 length is 16 residues. Looked up from germline, CDR1 is MNHEY and CDR2 is SVGAGI. For the CDR3, the DNA is TGTGCCAGCAGTTACTCGGGCGGCAGCGGTTCCACTGAAGCTTTCTTT. This encodes CASSYSGGSGSTEAFF.

The rearrangement joins TRBV7-2 to TRBJ2-7; 10 nucleotides match TRBD1. Germline V CDR1 and CDR2: SGHTA, FQGNSA. The CDR3 spans 19 residues. The V segment lost 0 bases and the J segment 6 bases; nucleotides outside the gene matches: 17. The CDR3 DNA follows: TGTGCCAGCAGCTTAGCCGGGACAGGGGTGTCTGCCATGTCGACCGAGCAGTACTTC. Translating it yields CASSLAGTGVSAMSTEQYF.

The chain couples TRBV7-2 to TRBJ1-1; a possible D gene is TRBD1 (5 bases). The germline CDR1 and CDR2 sequences are SGHTA and FQGNSA. This CDR3 has 13 residues. Trimming removed 3 bases at V and 1 base at J, with 6 bases between. The chain's CDR3 is CASSLDTNTEAFF. DNA for the CDR3: TGTGCCAGCAGCTTGGACACGAACACTGAAGCTTTCTTT.

The chain carries TRBV5-1 and TRBJ2-3, with unresolved D. The CDR3 sequence is 14 residues long. V dropped 0 bases and J dropped 5 bases, with 10 bases sitting between them. CDR1 is SGHRS and CDR2 is YFSETQ in the germline V gene. The CDR3 bases are TGCGCCAGCAGCTTGGCAACGGTGAGAGATACGCAGTATTTT. Translating gives CASSLATVRDTQYF. Based on the CDR3 plus reference TRBV5-1 and TRBJ2-3, the full variable domain is KAGVTQTPRYLIKTRGQQVTLSCSPISGHRSVSWYQQTPGQGLQFLFEYFSETQRNKGNFPGRFSGRQFSNSRSEMNVSTLELGDSALYLCASSLATVRDTQYFGPGTRLTVL.

This chain connects TRBV6-5 to TRBJ1-3, with TRBD1 matching 12 bases. This CDR3 has 15 amino acids. CDR1 is MNHEY, CDR2 SVGAGI, per germline. V dropped 6 bases and J dropped 4; count of bases not matched to a gene: 4. The CDR3 DNA reads TGTGCCAGCAGAGGGACAGGGGGCGCCGGAAACACCATATATTTT. It is translated as CASRGTGGAGNTIYF.

The chain couples TRBV24-1 to TRBJ2-3; D not certain. With 7 bases removed from V and 9 bases from J, the gap between germline ends came to 10 bases. The CDR3 covers 11 residues. Germline V CDR1 and CDR2: KGHDR, SFDVKD. The CDR3 sequence is CATRLEWTQYF. CDR3 in DNA: TGTGCCACCAGGCTGGAGTGGACGCAGTATTTT.

The J gene is TRBJ2-2, the V gene TRBV11-3, with TRBD1 matching over 7 bases. In germline, CDR1 is SGHNT, CDR2 YENEEA. The CDR3 is made up of 14 amino acids. V dropped 4 bases and J dropped 4; count of bases not matched to a gene: 3. CDR3: CASSSGQSTGELFF. For the CDR3, the DNA is TGTGCCAGCAGCTCGGGACAGAGCACCGGGGAGCTGTTTTTT.

The rearrangement joins TRBV6-5 to TRBJ2-5; TRBD1 aligns across 10 bases. CDR1 and CDR2 from the germline V gene are MNHEY and SVGAGI. The ends lost 6 bases at V and 4 bases at J; junction bases unmatched: 5. The CDR3 spans 14 residues. CDR3 sequence reads: CASSRDRGAETQYF. CDR3 nucleotides: TGTGCCAGCAGCCGGGACAGGGGCGCAGAGACCCAGTACTTC.

On this clone: Other DNA variants within this sample encode the same CDR3. The chain is built from TRBV6-5 and TRBJ2-6; 8 nucleotides align to TRBD1. The ends lost 6 bases at V and 1 base at J; junction bases unmatched: 2. This CDR3 comprises 15 residues. Germline values: CDR1 MNHEY, CDR2 SVGAGI. The CDR3 sequence is CASRTGGSGANVLTF. CDR3 DNA: TGTGCCAGCAGAACAGGGGGTTCTGGGGCCAACGTCCTGACTTTC.

The gene calls are TRBV19 and TRBJ2-7; TRBD1 might be the D (6 bases). The CDR3 sequence is 14 residues long. The germline V and J ends were trimmed by 7 bases and 5 bases, with 18 bases remaining between them. CDR1 and CDR2 (germline): LNHDA, SQIVND (reference sequence). The CDR3 DNA reads as TGTGCCAGTAAAAGGTCCTCAGGGGCCCACGAGCAGTACTTC. Its protein product is CASKRSSGAHEQYF.

The chain uses TRBV5-6 and TRBJ2-5, with TRBD2 matching over 11 bases. CDR1 is SGHDT, CDR2 YYEEEE, per germline. The CDR3 contains 16 residues. The junction had 5 bases not matched to a gene; V was cut back by 4 bases and J by 0 bases. The CDR3 loop reads CASSLSGGVDQETQYF. The CDR3 region has the DNA TGTGCCAGCAGCCTTAGCGGGGGGGTAGACCAAGAGACCCAGTACTTC.

Here the CDR3 reads CASSLEVGGLGAYEQYF. Here the CDR3 DNA reads TGTGCCAGCAGCTTAGAAGTGGGGGGACTTGGCGCCTACGAGCAGTACTTC. V and J are TRBV7-6 and TRBJ2-7, with D perhaps TRBD2 (6 bases). V was pared by 1 base and J by 2 bases, with 18 bases between. The CDR3 has 17 residues. CDR1 and CDR2 (germline): SGHVS, FNYEAQ. The complete variable domain, with remaining parts taken from reference TRBV7-6 and TRBJ2-7, reads GAGVSQSPRYKVTKRGQDVALRCDPISGHVSLYWYRQALGQGPEFLTYFNYEAQQDKSGLPNDRFSAERPEGSISTLTIQRTEQRDSAMYRCASSLEVGGLGAYEQYFGPGTRLTVT.

The V call is TRBV12-3 or TRBV12-4, the J call TRBJ1-1, with a possible D match to TRBD1 (6 bases). Trimming removed 6 bases from V and 5 bases from J, with 13 bases in between. This CDR3 spans 13 amino acids. CDR3 region: CASSRTAATEAFF. The CDR3 coding sequence is TGTGCCAGCAGCCGGACAGCTGCTACTGAAGCTTTCTTT.

The V gene is TRBV4-1, the J gene TRBJ2-3; 7 nucleotides match TRBD2. This CDR3 is 14 amino acids long. Trimming at V came to 2 bases and at J to 6 bases, leaving 5 bases not matched to a gene. CDR1 and CDR2 (germline): MGHRA, YSYEKL. The CDR3 nucleotides are TGCGCCAGCAGCCAACGTGCGGGGGAGGATACGCAGTATTTT. This sequence encodes CASSQRAGEDTQYF.

This CDR3 is CASILGNTIYF. CDR3 DNA: TGTGCCAGTATTCTTGGAAACACCATATATTTT. The V and J genes are TRBV19 and TRBJ1-3; no clear D. Looked up from germline, CDR1 is LNHDA and CDR2 is SQIVND (reference sequence). Trimming took 7 bases from V and 3 from J, leaving 4 bases between them. The CDR3 runs 11 residues.

The chain recombines TRBV19 with TRBJ2-3, with 11 bases identical to TRBD2. The V and J ends lost 8 bases and 3 bases, in that order; junction bases with no gene match: 10. CDR1 and CDR2 from the germline V gene are LNHDA and SQIVND (reference sequence). CDR3 length equals 16 residues. The CDR3 here is CASFLSTSGDTDTQYF. The CDR3 region has the DNA TGTGCCAGTTTTCTCTCGACTAGCGGGGATACAGATACGCAGTATTTT.